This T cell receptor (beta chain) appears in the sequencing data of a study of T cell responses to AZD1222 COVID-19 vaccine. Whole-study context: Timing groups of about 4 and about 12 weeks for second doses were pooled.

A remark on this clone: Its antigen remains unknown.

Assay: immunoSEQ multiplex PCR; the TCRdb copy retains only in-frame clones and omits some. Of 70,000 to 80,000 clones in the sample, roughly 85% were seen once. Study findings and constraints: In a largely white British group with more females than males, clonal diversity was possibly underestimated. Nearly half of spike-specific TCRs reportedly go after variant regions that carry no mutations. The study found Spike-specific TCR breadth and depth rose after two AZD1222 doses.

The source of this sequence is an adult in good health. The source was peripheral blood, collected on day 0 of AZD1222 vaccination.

CDR3 in DNA: TGTGCCTCCTCAACAGGAAGTGGCTACACCTTC. This translates into CASSTGSGYTF. V is TRBV30 and J is TRBJ1-2; possible D gene TRBD1, 5 bases. The CDR3 covers 11 residues. The V gene lost 7 bases and the J gene lost 7 bases, with 13 bases spanning the gap. Looked up from germline, CDR1 is GTSNPN and CDR2 is SVGIG (reference sequence).